The following is a T cell receptor (beta chain) sequence with its context. The authors' processing: Amplification from reference gene primers served as the basis for estimated nucleated cell counts. Assay used: immunoSEQ multiplex PCR; TCRdb lists only in-frame clones, some missing. The V and J calls and clone size were taken over from that table, and D and trimming were inferred from the DNA. The table lists about 180,000 clones, 80% of them singletons. Germline V gene data show CDR1 as MNHEY and CDR2 as SMNVEV (reference sequence). This CDR3 spans 16 amino acids. The data originate from a study of blood T cell repertoires in COVID-19. Categorization into cohorts depended on clinical history that participants reported.

The origin of this receptor is a man aged 55 to 70 who had been exposed to COVID-19. This chain joins TRBV27 and TRBJ1-1, with TRBD1 matching over 11 bases. Sequencing input: PBMCs or T cells enriched from blood (not recorded which). The CDR3 sequence: CGGFSAQDRGRTEAFF. CDR3 nucleotide sequence: TGTGGAGGTTTCTCTGCCCAGGACAGGGGGCGCACTGAAGCTTTCTTT.